The 10 T cell receptor beta chains in this list originate from one sample, sequenced in a study of cytomegalovirus exposure and HLA in healthy donors. The PCR used 60 Vbeta and 13 Jbeta primers. Produced via immunoSEQ multiplex PCR; TCRdb's table is partial and in-frame only. The sample carries some 150,000 clones, roughly 76% recorded once. Sequenced sample: PBMCs. These receptors came from a woman aged 45-59 years in good health and CMV-seronegative.

The V and J genes are TRBV28 and TRBJ1-2, with D maybe TRBD1 (5 bases). Trimming shortened V by 6 bases and J by 0 bases, and 14 bases separated the two germline ends. Germline loops: CDR1 MDHEN, CDR2 SYDVKM. This CDR3 spans 15 amino acids. The CDR3 DNA reads TGTGCCAGCAGGCTCCTTGGGGGGTCTAACTATGGCTACACCTTC. It codes for CASRLLGGSNYGYTF.

The chain combines TRBV19 with TRBJ2-1; 13 nucleotides agree with TRBD2. The CDR3 consists of 15 residues. Germline loops: CDR1 LNHDA, CDR2 SQIVND (reference sequence). Germline trimming cut 6 bases from V and 4 bases from J; bases unmatched to any gene: 3. CDR3 sequence (DNA): TGTGCCAGTAGCAGGACTAGCGGGAGTTACAATGAGCAGTTCTTC. It encodes CASSRTSGSYNEQFF.

The V gene is TRBV27, the J gene TRBJ2-3; D might be TRBD1 (6 bases). The germline gives CDR1 MNHEY, CDR2 SMNVEV (reference sequence). Between the trimmed V and J ends, which lost 6 bases and 2 bases, there was a span of 12 bases. The CDR3 runs 14 residues. Written as DNA, the CDR3 is TGTGCCAGCAGCCCGACAGGACCCACAGATACGCAGTATTTT. The encoded protein is CASSPTGPTDTQYF.

The rearrangement uses TRBV5-1 and TRBJ2-3, with D tentatively TRBD1 (6 bases). The ends were cut back, 0 bases at V and 4 bases at J, with 12 bases in the middle. The germline V gene has CDR1 SGHRS and CDR2 YFSETQ. The CDR3 covers 15 residues. CDR3 sequence (DNA): TGCGCCAGCAGCTTGGGAGGACAGATTGCAGATACGCAGTATTTT. Translation gives CASSLGGQIADTQYF.

CDR3 sequence reads: CASSLEGTSGGGAETQYF. Written as DNA, the CDR3 is TGTGCCAGCAGCTTAGAGGGGACTAGCGGGGGGGGCGCGGAGACCCAGTACTTC. The genes are TRBV7-2 and TRBJ2-5, with TRBD2 matching over 16 bases. With V trimmed by 1 base and J by 5 bases, 7 bases remained unmatched. Germline V gene data show CDR1 as SGHTA and CDR2 as FQGNSA. The CDR3 sequence is 18 residues long.

The chain is built from TRBV5-1 and TRBJ2-3; TRBD2 matches 8 bases. The CDR3 sequence is 16 residues long. Germline V gives CDR1 SGHRS, CDR2 YFSETQ. The V and J ends lost 0 bases and 4 bases, in that order; junction bases with no gene match: 7. The CDR3 DNA reads as TGCGCCAGCAGCTTGGTTTCTAGCGGGTACGCAGATACGCAGTATTTT. It yields the protein CASSLVSSGYADTQYF.

Note on this clone: Mismatch with germline at one junction end may stem from a read error. The CDR3: CSSSPGQGLVETQYF. CDR3 nucleotides: TGTTCCAGCAGCCCTGGACAGGGATTGGTAGAGACCCAGTACTTC. This chain joins TRBV7-9 and TRBJ2-5; 8 nucleotides align to TRBD1. Germline V CDR1 and CDR2: SEHNR, FQNEAQ (reference sequence). This CDR3 has 15 residues.

This clone occurred a few times. This chain connects TRBV7-9 to TRBJ2-2; D is possibly TRBD2 (6 bases). The germline CDR1 and CDR2 sequences are SEHNR and FQNEAQ (reference sequence). The length of the CDR3 is 16 residues. The ends were cut back, 5 bases at V and 6 bases at J, with 19 bases in the middle. The CDR3 loop is CASSPLGAGVPGELFF. DNA of the CDR3: TGTGCCAGCAGCCCCCTGGGAGCGGGTGTCCCCGGGGAGCTGTTTTTT.

This clone occurred once. The J gene is TRBJ1-2, the V gene TRBV4-1; D may be TRBD1 (5 bases). Germline CDR1 and CDR2: MGHRA and YSYEKL. Trimming stripped 3 bases from V and 5 bases from J, with 19 bases between. CDR3 length: 16 residues. CDR3 bases: TGCGCCAGCAGCCATCCCGATGACAGAGATCCTTATGGCTACACCTTC. This sequence encodes CASSHPDDRDPYGYTF.

The chain carries TRBV2 and TRBJ1-2, with 10 bases aligning to TRBD1. Germline V lookup: CDR1 SNHLY, CDR2 FYNNEI. V trimming: 2 bases; J trimming: 7 bases; junction bases outside the gene matches: 10. This CDR3 spans 16 amino acids. CDR3 DNA sequence: TGTGCCAGCAGTGAACGCCTCCGGGACAGGGGTTCTGGCTACACCTTC. Its translation is CASSERLRDRGSGYTF. Using reference TRBV2 and TRBJ1-2 for the parts outside the CDR3, the full variable domain is EPEVTQTPSHQVTQMGQEVILRCVPISNHLYFYWYRQILGQKVEFLVSFYNNEISEKSEIFDDQFSVERPDGSNFTLKIRSTKLEDSAMYFCASSERLRDRGSGYTFGSGTRLTVV.